Listed below are T cell receptor beta chains from one sample, sequenced in a study of T cells in Graves' hyperthyroidism and ophthalmopathy. TCRdb reprocessed the multiplex PCR reads with MiXCR, giving one entry per CDR3 protein. The profile shows about 690,000 distinct CDR3 sequences, 15% to 20% of them singletons. Input material: blood. The receptors here all came from a man over 45 with Graves' hyperthyroidism. The CDR3 runs from the conserved cysteine through the conserved F or W. The D gene is left open where the match is weak. Clone size, where shown, is once, few, many, or a class for clones that have expanded.

abundance	d_gene	v_gene	j_gene	CDR3aa	CDR3nt
many	TRBD1	TRBV6-1	TRBJ1-2	CASSQDRVRLRYTF	TGTGCCAGCAGTCAGGACAGGGTCAGGTTGCGCTACACCTTC
many	-	TRBV2	TRBJ2-4	CASSWVGVGDIQYF	TGTGCCAGCAGTTGGGTAGGAGTCGGGGACATTCAGTACTTC
few	-	TRBV18	TRBJ1-3	CASSTRTGNTIYF	TGTGCCAGCTCAACAAGGACTGGAAACACCATATATTTT
many	-	TRBV28	TRBJ1-5	CASSRLTAQPQHF	TGTGCCAGCAGTCGACTGACAGCGCAGCCCCAGCATTTT
once	TRBD1	TRBV27	TRBJ1-5	CASSLSSTGGLQPQHF	TGTGCCAGCAGTTTAAGTTCTACAGGGGGCCTGCAGCCCCAGCATTTT
-	-	TRBV4-1	TRBJ2-3	CASSQVPARADTQYF	TGCGCCAGCAGCCAAGTTCCGGCCCGGGCAGATACGCAGTATTTT
few	-	TRBV5-6	TRBJ1-1	CASSSPGDMNTEAFF	TGTGCCAGCAGCTCCCCCGGCGATATGAACACTGAAGCTTTCTTT
-	-	TRBV28	TRBJ2-2	CASSPIGVNTGELFF	TGTGCCAGCAGCCCGATAGGGGTTAACACCGGGGAGCTGTTTTTT
once	TRBD1	TRBV25-1	TRBJ1-2	CASSDVPGQRGGYTF	TGTGCCAGCAGTGACGTTCCGGGACAGAGGGGTGGCTACACCTTC
-	-	TRBV12-3/TRBV12-4	TRBJ1-3	CASSPLLSGNTIYF	TGTGCCAGCAGTCCGTTACTCTCTGGAAACACCATATATTTT
-	-	TRBV29-1	TRBJ2-3	CSVEQGKGTDTQYF	TGCAGCGTTGAACAGGGAAAGGGCACAGATACGCAGTATTTT
few	-	TRBV5-8	TRBJ2-3	CASSKGATRHADTQYF	TGTGCCAGCAGTAAAGGGGCGACGAGGCACGCAGATACGCAGTATTTT
few	-	TRBV3-1	TRBJ1-1	CASSHRTVMNTEAFF	TGTGCCAGCAGCCACCGTACAGTGATGAACACTGAAGCTTTCTTT
few	-	TRBV7-9	TRBJ2-7	CASSTQDYEQYF	TGTGCCAGCAGCACACAGGACTACGAGCAGTACTTC
few	TRBD2	TRBV13	TRBJ2-7	CASSTTTSGRANEQYF	TGTGCCAGCAGCACCACGACTAGCGGGAGGGCGAACGAGCAGTACTTC
many	-	TRBV5-1	TRBJ1-2	CASSETRVTNYGYTF	TGCGCCAGCAGCGAAACCCGGGTTACTAACTATGGCTACACCTTC
-	-	TRBV20-1	TRBJ2-7	CSARDLRTLTAYEQYF	TGCAGTGCTAGAGATCTTCGGACACTTACGGCCTACGAGCAGTACTTC
many	TRBD1	TRBV12-3/TRBV12-4	TRBJ2-7	CASSPTGGGLYEQYF	TGTGCCAGCAGTCCGACAGGGGGAGGTCTCTACGAGCAGTACTTC
many	TRBD2	TRBV7-6	TRBJ2-1	CASSYRTSGSYNEQFF	TGTGCCAGCAGCTATCGGACTAGCGGATCCTACAATGAGCAGTTCTTC
-	TRBD1	TRBV6-1	TRBJ1-5	CASRPTGSYSNQPQHF	TGTGCCAGCAGGCCGACAGGGTCCTATAGCAATCAGCCCCAGCATTTT
many	-	TRBV6-5	TRBJ1-2	CASSYSRGIYGYTF	TGTGCCAGCAGTTACTCGAGGGGGATCTATGGCTACACCTTC
-	TRBD2	TRBV13	TRBJ2-7	CASSLTAKREIYEQYF	TGTGCCAGCAGCTTAACCGCCAAGCGGGAGATCTACGAGCAGTACTTC
many	-	TRBV20-1	TRBJ2-7	CSATGTDEQYF	TGCAGTGCCACGGGTACGGACGAGCAGTACTTC
-	-	TRBV20-1	TRBJ2-5	CSANRPQLGETQYF	TGCAGTGCTAACCGACCCCAGCTAGGCGAGACCCAGTACTTC
-	-	TRBV5-1	TRBJ2-1	CASSLYERRQGGNEQFF	TGCGCCAGCAGCTTGTATGAGAGGCGCCAGGGTGGCAATGAGCAGTTCTTC
many	TRBD1	TRBV28	TRBJ2-7	CASRLGTAYEQYF	TGTGCCAGCAGACTTGGGACAGCCTACGAGCAGTACTTC
-	-	TRBV6-2/TRBV6-3	TRBJ1-3	CASSGDGRNTIYF	TGCGCCAGCAGCGGGGACGGGAGAAACACCATATATTTT